This TCR beta chain was sequenced during a study of T-cell memory formation after mild COVID-19. Study-level information: Largely donor-specific sequence clusters came from a couple of donors. General observations from the study: Second-wave clones peaking on day 37 lacked confirmed SARS-CoV-2 specificity. Among clones contracting day 15 to 85, CD4/CD8 was balanced, whereas later expanders leaned CD4+.

For this clonotype: Antigen unknown.

TCR alpha and TCR beta cDNA libraries carrying sample barcodes and UMIs were produced by 5'RACE using constant-segment primers. MiXCR was run by TCRdb on the 5' RACE reads, yielding one entry per CDR3 protein. The table shows around 250,000 distinct CDR3 sequences, with around 15% occurring only once. CDR3 length: 15 amino acids. Per germline, CDR1 SEHNR and CDR2 FQNEAQ (reference sequence). Losses at the gene ends were 6 bases for V and 3 bases for J; bases not matched to a gene: 4. The receptor was derived from a man in his late teens or twenties who had mild COVID-19 (a few samples of this study predate the infection). Cell type and time point are not known. The sequenced sample consisted of PBMCs or a T cell subset sorted from them (not recorded which). V is TRBV7-9 and J is TRBJ2-3; 12 nucleotides match TRBD2. Here the CDR3 DNA reads TGTGCCAGCAGACCGGGGACTAGCGGGACAGATACGCAGTATTTT. The encoded protein is CASRPGTSGTDTQYF.